The 11 T cell receptor beta chains below were found in one sample sequenced in a study of T cell changes during pregnancy in multiple sclerosis. The method was immunoSEQ multiplex PCR; TCRdb's version includes in-frame clones alone and lacks a portion of them. Among 48,000 or so clones listed, around 94% were seen once. Sequencing used CD4+ T cells from peripheral blood mononuclear cells, obtained in the first trimester of pregnancy. These receptors were taken from a female donor with multiple sclerosis, enrolled in a pregnancy study.

The chain employs TRBV20-1 and TRBJ2-7; TRBD2 matches 7 bases. Germline V CDR1 and CDR2: DFQATT, SNEGSKA (reference sequence). V was pared by 6 bases and J by 6 bases, with 5 bases of the junction left unmatched. There are 11 residues in the CDR3. This CDR3 is CSASTSVEQYF. The CDR3 DNA reads TGCAGTGCGTCTACTAGCGTCGAGCAGTACTTC.

The sample holds a few counts of this clone. The chain combines TRBV19 with TRBJ1-1; 7 bases fit TRBD1. The germline gives CDR1 LNHDA, CDR2 SQIVND (reference sequence). This CDR3 has 13 residues. Germline trimming cut 11 bases from V and 0 bases from J; bases unmatched to any gene: 6. Here the CDR3 reads CAVDRAMNTEAFF. The CDR3 region has the DNA TGTGCCGTTGACAGGGCGATGAACACTGAAGCTTTCTTT.

V and J are TRBV7-3 and TRBJ1-1, with TRBD1 matching 8 bases. J lost 1 base, V lost 5 bases, and 9 bases had no gene match. CDR1 and CDR2 (germline): SGHTA, FQGTGA. This CDR3 spans 16 amino acids. DNA of the CDR3: TGTGCCAGCAGCCCCACGGCACAGGGGGGGAACACTGAAGCTTTCTTT. Amino acid sequence: CASSPTAQGGNTEAFF.

The chain links TRBV10-3 to TRBJ2-5, with TRBD2 matching 11 bases. The CDR3 spans 18 residues. Germline lookup yields CDR1 ENHRY and CDR2 SYGVKD. V shed 10 bases and J 2 bases; nucleotides not matched to a gene: 18. CDR3 region: CATQDDGSSGGYQETQYF. The DNA of the CDR3 is TGTGCCACCCAGGATGATGGCTCTAGCGGGGGGTATCAAGAGACCCAGTACTTC.

This chain uses TRBV12-5 with TRBJ2-7, with D perhaps TRBD1 (5 bases). The CDR3 runs to 13 residues. V shed 6 bases and J shed 7 bases, with 16 bases lying between them. CDR1 is LGHNT and CDR2 is FRNRAP in the germline V gene. The DNA of the CDR3 is TGTGCTAGTGGAGGCAGGGCCCCTTATGAGCAGTACTTC. Translation: CASGGRAPYEQYF.

Here the CDR3 DNA reads TGTGCCAGCAGCCCCGCGGGGGTCACCTACGAGCAGTACTTC. Protein product: CASSPAGVTYEQYF. The chain employs TRBV11-2 and TRBJ2-7; 7 bases are a match to TRBD2. Germline loops: CDR1 SGHAT, CDR2 FQNNGV. This CDR3 has 14 residues. With 5 bases clipped from V and 2 bases from J, the junction kept 6 bases outside the gene matches. Filled out from reference TRBV11-2 and TRBJ2-7, the complete variable domain reads EAGVAQSPRYKIIEKRQSVAFWCNPISGHATLYWYQQILGQGPKLLIQFQNNGVVDDSQLPKDRFSAERLKGVDSTLKIQPAKLEDSAVYLCASSPAGVTYEQYFGPGTRLTVT.

This sequence joins TRBV7-8 and TRBJ1-4; tentatively, D is TRBD1 (6 bases). The CDR3 sequence is 16 residues long. Germline CDR1 and CDR2: SGHVS and FQNEAQ. V lost 4 bases, J lost 8 bases, and 20 bases lay in between. CDR3 sequence: CASSSSPSGTLEKLFF. For the CDR3, the DNA is TGTGCCAGCAGCTCCTCCCCTTCCGGGACATTAGAAAAACTGTTTTTT.

The chain couples TRBV5-1 to TRBJ2-1; D may be TRBD2 (6 bases). CDR1 SGHRS and CDR2 YFSETQ come from the germline V gene. Trimming cost V 3 bases and J 5 bases, with 9 bases left between them. This CDR3 comprises 13 residues. The CDR3 protein is CASSWTNDNEQFF. In nucleotides, the CDR3 is TGCGCCAGCAGCTGGACTAACGACAATGAGCAGTTCTTC.

There are a few counts of this clone. The V gene is TRBV19, the J gene TRBJ1-2, with a possible D match to TRBD1 (6 bases). The V and J ends lost 0 bases and 8 bases respectively, with 16 bases between them. The CDR3 is made up of 15 amino acids. The germline V gene has CDR1 LNHDA and CDR2 SQIVND (reference sequence). CDR3 loop: CASSIEATGIKGYTF. CDR3 in DNA: TGTGCCAGTAGTATAGAGGCAACAGGGATCAAGGGCTACACCTTC.

The gene calls are TRBV9 and TRBJ2-1, with 9 bases lining up with TRBD1. CDR3 length: 15 amino acids. V gave up 3 bases and J gave up 2 bases; unmatched junction bases: 3. The germline V gene has CDR1 SGDLS and CDR2 YYNGEE. CDR3: CASSGGQGPYNEQFF. CDR3 DNA sequence: TGTGCCAGCAGCGGGGGACAGGGCCCCTACAATGAGCAGTTCTTC.

CDR3 DNA sequence: TGTGCCAGCTCACCACCCCGGGACACGAACACTGAAGCTTTCTTT. It encodes CASSPPRDTNTEAFF. J is TRBJ1-1 and V is TRBV18; D may be TRBD1 (6 bases). The CDR3 extends over 15 amino acids. Trimming took 0 bases from V and 1 from J, leaving 9 bases between them. CDR1 KGHSH and CDR2 LQKENI come from the germline V gene. The complete variable domain, with remaining parts taken from reference TRBV18 and TRBJ1-1, reads NAGVMQNPRHLVRRRGQEARLRCSPMKGHSHVYWYRQLPEEGLKFMVYLQKENIIDESGMPKERFSAEFPKEGPSILRIQQVVRGDSAAYFCASSPPRDTNTEAFFGQGTRLTVV.